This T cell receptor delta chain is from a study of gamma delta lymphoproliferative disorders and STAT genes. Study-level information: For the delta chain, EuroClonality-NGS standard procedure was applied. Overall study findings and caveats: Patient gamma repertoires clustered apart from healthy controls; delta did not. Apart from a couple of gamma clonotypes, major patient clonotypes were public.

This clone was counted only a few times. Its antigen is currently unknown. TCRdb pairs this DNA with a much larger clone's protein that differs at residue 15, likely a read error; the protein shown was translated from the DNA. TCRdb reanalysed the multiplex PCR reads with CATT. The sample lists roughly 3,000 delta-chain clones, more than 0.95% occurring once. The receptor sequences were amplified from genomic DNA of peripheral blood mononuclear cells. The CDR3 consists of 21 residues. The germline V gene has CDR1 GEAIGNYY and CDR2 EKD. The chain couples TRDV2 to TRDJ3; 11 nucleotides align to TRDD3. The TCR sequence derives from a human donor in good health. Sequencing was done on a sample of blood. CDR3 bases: TGTGCCTGTGACTCAGTACTGGGGGATATCAGCAGCTCCTGGGTCACCCGACAGATGTTTTTC. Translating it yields CACDSVLGDISSSWVTRQMFF.